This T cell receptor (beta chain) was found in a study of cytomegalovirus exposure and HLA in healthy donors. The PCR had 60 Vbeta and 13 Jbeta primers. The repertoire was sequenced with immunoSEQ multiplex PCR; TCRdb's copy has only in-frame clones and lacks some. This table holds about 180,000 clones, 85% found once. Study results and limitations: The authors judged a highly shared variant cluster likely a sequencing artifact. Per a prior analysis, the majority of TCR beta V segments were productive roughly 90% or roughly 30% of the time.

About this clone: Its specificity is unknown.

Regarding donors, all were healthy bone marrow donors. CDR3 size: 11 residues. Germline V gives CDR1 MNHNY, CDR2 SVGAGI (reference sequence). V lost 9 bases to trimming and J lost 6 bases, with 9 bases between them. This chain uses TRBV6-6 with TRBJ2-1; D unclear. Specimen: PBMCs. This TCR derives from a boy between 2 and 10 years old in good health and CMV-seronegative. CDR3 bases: TGTGCCAGTTCGACTGTCAATGAGCAGTTCTTC. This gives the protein CASSTVNEQFF.